One and the same sample provided the 22 T cell receptor beta chains below, sequenced in a study of blood T cell repertoires in COVID-19. Only in-frame clones appear in the TCRdb table, and some are missing; sequencing was by immunoSEQ multiplex PCR. The table includes about half a million clones, approximately 85% detected once. Sequencing was carried out using peripheral blood. The receptors come from a human donor in a cohort sampled during active COVID-19.

The chain carries TRBV5-1 and TRBJ2-2, with TRBD1 matching over 7 bases. CDR3 length: 16 residues. V trimming: 3 bases; J trimming: 3 bases; junction bases outside the gene matches: 8. The germline V gene has CDR1 SGHRS and CDR2 YFSETQ. Here the CDR3 DNA reads TGCGCCAGCAGCTCGCAAACGGGACAGTACACCGGGGAGCTGTTTTTT. It encodes CASSSQTGQYTGELFF. Filled out from reference TRBV5-1 and TRBJ2-2, the complete variable domain reads KAGVTQTPRYLIKTRGQQVTLSCSPISGHRSVSWYQQTPGQGLQFLFEYFSETQRNKGNFPGRFSGRQFSNSRSEMNVSTLELGDSALYLCASSSQTGQYTGELFFGEGSRLTVL.

V usage is TRBV14 and J usage is TRBJ2-1; D might be TRBD2 (6 bases). CDR1 is SGHDN, CDR2 FVKESK, per germline. The CDR3 is 16 amino acids. V was shortened by 1 base and J by 8 bases, with 18 bases between the two germline ends. The CDR3 spells CASSQGGAGSPYEQFF. The DNA of the CDR3 is TGTGCCAGCAGCCAAGGCGGGGCAGGGTCCCCTTATGAGCAGTTCTTC.

The chain joins TRBV10-3 to TRBJ2-5; D remains unclear. This CDR3 has 12 amino acids. Trimming removed 4 bases from V and 5 bases from J, with 8 bases in between. Germline V CDR1 and CDR2: ENHRY, SYGVKD. The CDR3, as DNA: TGTGCCATCAGTGGTAGAGAGGAGACCCAGTACTTC. Translated, it gives CAISGREETQYF.

This chain links TRBV7-9 with TRBJ1-2; D is uncertain. CDR1 SEHNR and CDR2 FQNEAQ come from the germline V gene (reference sequence). The CDR3 spans 13 residues. V was pared by 6 bases and J by 8 bases, with 16 bases between. The CDR3 here is CASRLARDGGYTF. As DNA, the CDR3 is TGTGCCAGCAGATTGGCCCGGGATGGAGGCTACACCTTC.

This clone has just one count. The chain combines TRBV10-3 with TRBJ2-3, with 11 bases matching TRBD2. Trimming cost V 7 bases and J 5 bases; bases outside gene matches: 11. CDR1 and CDR2 from the germline V gene are ENHRY and SYGVKD. The CDR3 loop spans 16 amino acids. The CDR3 nucleotides are TGTGCCATCAATACCGGGACTAGCGGCCCTGAAGATACGCAGTATTTT. Its translation is CAINTGTSGPEDTQYF.

V usage is TRBV28 and J usage is TRBJ1-2, with D possibly TRBD1 on 5 matching bases. Germline CDR1 MDHEN, CDR2 SYDVKM. This CDR3 is 12 amino acids long. Trimming removed 6 bases from V and 4 bases from J, with 9 bases in between. The CDR3 DNA sequence: TGTGCCAGCAGACTTGGGGCCTATGGCTACACCTTC. Amino acids: CASRLGAYGYTF.

The chain joins TRBV5-4 to TRBJ1-3; TRBD1 matches at 9 bases. Germline trimming cut 4 bases from V and 2 bases from J; bases unmatched to any gene: 4. Germline values: CDR1 SGHNT, CDR2 YYREEE (reference sequence). The CDR3 runs 15 residues. This CDR3 reads CASSMGQGAGNTIYF. CDR3 in DNA: TGTGCCAGCAGCATGGGACAGGGAGCTGGAAACACCATATATTTT.

The chain has TRBV7-6 and TRBJ2-7, with 7 bases identical to TRBD1. V was clipped by 5 bases and J by 5 bases; unmatched bases: 9. This CDR3 is built from 14 residues. CDR1 and CDR2 from the germline V gene are SGHVS and FNYEAQ. The CDR3 DNA reads as TGTGCCAGCAGCCCGTCGACAGGGTTCGACGAGCAGTACTTC. This codes for CASSPSTGFDEQYF.

V and J are TRBV4-2 and TRBJ1-2, with a weak D call TRBD1 (6 bases). Germline V gene lookup returns CDR1 LGHNA and CDR2 YNFKEQ. The CDR3 contains 14 residues. The ends were cut back, 1 base at V and 7 bases at J, with 13 bases in the middle. CDR3: CASSQAGETGGYTF. CDR3 bases: TGTGCCAGCAGCCAAGCAGGGGAAACGGGTGGCTACACCTTC.

This clone was observed many times. The genes are TRBV5-5 and TRBJ2-7; 8 bases agree with TRBD1. This CDR3 contains 14 residues. Germline CDR1 reads SGHKS; CDR2 reads YYEKEE (reference sequence). Trimming cost V 7 bases and J 7 bases; bases outside gene matches: 13. The CDR3 DNA reads TGTGCCAGCGGCTCGGTGAGGACAGGGTATGAGCAGTACTTC. The encoded protein is CASGSVRTGYEQYF.

The count of this clone is one. The chain carries TRBV5-1 and TRBJ1-3, with TRBD1 matching over 10 bases. The CDR3 is 18 residues long. Per germline, CDR1 SGHRS and CDR2 YFSETQ. The V and J ends lost 0 bases and 2 bases, in that order; junction bases with no gene match: 8. The CDR3, as DNA: TGCGCCAGCAGCTTGGCCCCCGGGACAGGGGTGACTGGAAACACCATATATTTT. This encodes CASSLAPGTGVTGNTIYF. The entire variable domain, with the rest obtained from reference TRBV5-1 and TRBJ1-3, is as follows: KAGVTQTPRYLIKTRGQQVTLSCSPISGHRSVSWYQQTPGQGLQFLFEYFSETQRNKGNFPGRFSGRQFSNSRSEMNVSTLELGDSALYLCASSLAPGTGVTGNTIYFGEGSWLTVV.

The V call is TRBV10-3, the J call TRBJ1-2, with TRBD1 identical over 8 bases. This CDR3 contains 15 residues. Germline trimming cut 3 bases from V and 4 bases from J; bases unmatched to any gene: 7. CDR1 and CDR2 from the germline V gene are ENHRY and SYGVKD. CDR3 sequence reads: CAISDGRDRSYGYTF. CDR3 DNA sequence: TGTGCCATCAGTGATGGCCGGGACAGGAGCTATGGCTACACCTTC.

This clone was found once. This chain joins TRBV19 and TRBJ2-7, with 9 bases that match TRBD2. CDR3 size: 17 residues. V dropped 5 bases and J dropped 1; count of bases not matched to a gene: 12. The germline CDR1 and CDR2 sequences are LNHDA and SQIVND (reference sequence). This CDR3 reads CASSPPYAGGFSYEQYF. CDR3 nucleotide sequence: TGTGCCAGTAGTCCCCCCTATGCGGGAGGGTTTTCCTACGAGCAGTACTTC.

The chain joins TRBV19 to TRBJ1-6, with TRBD1 identical over 10 bases. CDR3 length equals 17 residues. Trimming cost V 3 bases and J 7 bases; bases outside gene matches: 9. Germline values: CDR1 LNHDA, CDR2 SQIVND (reference sequence). CDR3 DNA: TGTGCCAGTAGTATCGGGACAGGGGACCCGAAGAATTCACCCCTCCACTTT. Its protein is CASSIGTGDPKNSPLHF. Complete variable domain (other parts from reference TRBV19 and TRBJ1-6): DGGITQSPKYLFRKEGQNVTLSCEQNLNHDAMYWYRQDPGQGLRLIYYSQIVNDFQKGDIAEGYSVSREKKESFPLTVTSAQKNPTAFYLCASSIGTGDPKNSPLHFGNGTRLTVT.

The chain has TRBV29-1 and TRBJ1-1, with D perhaps matching TRBD1 (6 bases). Germline lookup yields CDR1 SQVTM and CDR2 ANQGSEA. The CDR3 has 14 residues. V gave up 7 bases and J gave up 5 bases, with 20 bases separating them. The CDR3 DNA is TGCAGCGCCAACCGGGGGGCCGTGGGGACTGAAGCTTTCTTT. Translation gives CSANRGAVGTEAFF.

J is TRBJ2-1 and V is TRBV9; the match to TRBD2 covers 7 bases. This CDR3 comprises 14 residues. V shed 2 bases, J shed 8 bases, and the junction held 7 bases outside the gene matches. In germline, CDR1 is SGDLS, CDR2 YYNGEE. CDR3 residues: CASSVAGVVDEQFF. CDR3 nucleotide sequence: TGTGCCAGCAGCGTGGCGGGAGTAGTGGATGAGCAGTTCTTC.

The V gene is TRBV30, the J gene TRBJ1-2; D is uncertain. The CDR3 is 13 amino acids. CDR1 and CDR2 (germline): GTSNPN, SVGIG (reference sequence). V was clipped by 0 bases and J by 1 base, with 6 bases between them. The CDR3: CAWSVRSNYGYTF. Written as DNA, the CDR3 is TGTGCCTGGAGTGTACGTAGTAACTATGGCTACACCTTC.

The chain employs TRBV15 and TRBJ2-3, with D possibly being TRBD2 (6 bases). This CDR3 is 16 amino acids long. Germline CDR1 is LNHNV and CDR2 is YYDKDF (reference sequence). V lost 0 bases and J lost 2, with 12 bases in between. CDR3 in DNA: TGTGCCACCAGCAGAGATCTGGCGGGGCTCACAGATACGCAGTATTTT. Translation gives CATSRDLAGLTDTQYF.

The chain is built from TRBV19 and TRBJ1-2, with D unresolved. This CDR3 region has 12 residues. Germline V gene data show CDR1 as LNHDA and CDR2 as SQIVND (reference sequence). Between the trimmed V and J ends, which lost 5 bases and 3 bases, there was a span of 7 bases. DNA for the CDR3: TGTGCCAGTAGTGAGTCGTACTATGGCTACACCTTC. This translates into CASSESYYGYTF.

The chain combines TRBV21-1 with TRBJ1-5; TRBD1 is the table's D call and was not checked against the DNA. TRBV21-1 is noted as a pseudogene. This CDR3 has 17 amino acids. CDR3 protein: CASSKGESSGGDQPQHF. The CDR3 DNA is TGTGCCAGCAGCAAAGGTGAAAGCTCAGGGGGCGATCAGCCCCAGCATTTT.

The rearrangement links TRBV7-6 to TRBJ2-7, with D unresolved. Trimming left V 5 bases short and J 1 base short, with 15 bases between. CDR1 is SGHVS, CDR2 FNYEAQ, per germline. CDR3 size: 15 residues. The DNA of the CDR3 is TGTGCCAGCAGCCGAGCCTCCCCCCCTTCCTACGAGCAGTACTTC. This translates into CASSRASPPSYEQYF.

The V gene is TRBV29-1, the J gene TRBJ1-3, with TRBD1 matching over 9 bases. This CDR3 contains 17 residues. Germline trimming cut 7 bases from V and 0 bases from J; bases unmatched to any gene: 13. Germline V gene data show CDR1 as SQVTM and CDR2 as ANQGSEA. CDR3 sequence (DNA): TGCAGCGCCCTGGTCGGGACAGGGTTTTTCTCTGGAAACACCATATATTTT. Protein sequence: CSALVGTGFFSGNTIYF.